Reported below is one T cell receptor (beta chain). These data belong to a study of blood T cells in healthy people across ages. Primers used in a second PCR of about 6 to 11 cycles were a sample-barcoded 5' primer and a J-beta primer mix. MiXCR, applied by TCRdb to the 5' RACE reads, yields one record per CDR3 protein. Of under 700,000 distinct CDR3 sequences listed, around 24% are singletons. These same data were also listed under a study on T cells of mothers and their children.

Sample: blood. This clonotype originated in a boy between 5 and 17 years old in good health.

The CDR3 region has the DNA TGCGCCAGCAGCCCTGTCGGGGTGAACACTGAAGCTTTCTTT. Its protein product is CASSPVGVNTEAFF. The chain carries TRBV4-3 and TRBJ1-1; unclear D gene. The CDR3 loop spans 14 amino acids. Germline V gene sequence: CDR1 LGHNA, CDR2 YSLEER. V was trimmed by 4 bases and J by 0 bases, leaving 9 bases between them.